This T cell receptor beta chain was obtained from a study of Graves' ophthalmopathy and Graves' hyperthyroidism. Study context: Investigators collected peripheral blood at initial diagnosis, before any treatment was given.

CDR3 length: 16 residues. Looked up from germline, CDR1 is SGHAT and CDR2 is FQDESV (reference sequence). Trimming left V 5 bases short and J 5 bases short, with 18 bases between. This clonotype was counted many times. Having ophthalmopathy, the donors showed moderate-to-severe activity, CAS ≥3 and NOSPECS ≥4, with disease lasting under 3 months. The sequenced template was RNA, covering the TCR beta CDR3 region. HTBI primers primed a first-round RT-PCR, and a second-round multiplex PCR followed. A single record per CDR3 protein comes from TCRdb applying MiXCR to the multiplex PCR reads. The sample carries about 480,000 distinct CDR3 sequences, approximately 14% recorded once.

What was sequenced was blood. The sequence came from a woman aged 30 to 39 with Graves' ophthalmopathy. The chain recombines TRBV11-1 with TRBJ2-2; the D gene could be TRBD1 or TRBD2 (6 bases each). The CDR3 coding sequence is TGTGCCAGCAGCGGGGGCCAGGGACTTTCTACCGGGGAGCTGTTTTTT. Translation: CASSGGQGLSTGELFF.